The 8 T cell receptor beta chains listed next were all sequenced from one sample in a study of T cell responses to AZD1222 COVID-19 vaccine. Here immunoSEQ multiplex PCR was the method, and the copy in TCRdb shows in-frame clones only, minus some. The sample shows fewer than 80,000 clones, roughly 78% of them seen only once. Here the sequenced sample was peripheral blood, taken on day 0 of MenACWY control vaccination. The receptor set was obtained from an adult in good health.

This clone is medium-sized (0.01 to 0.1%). The CDR3 DNA reads as TGTGCCAGCAGTGATTCTCCCACGGCAGGGACCGGGGAGCTGTTTTTT. Translation: CASSDSPTAGTGELFF. V usage is TRBV2 and J usage is TRBJ2-2; D may be TRBD1 (5 bases). The length of the CDR3 is 16 residues. Per germline, CDR1 SNHLY and CDR2 FYNNEI. With 3 bases removed from V and 5 bases from J, the gap between germline ends came to 16 bases.

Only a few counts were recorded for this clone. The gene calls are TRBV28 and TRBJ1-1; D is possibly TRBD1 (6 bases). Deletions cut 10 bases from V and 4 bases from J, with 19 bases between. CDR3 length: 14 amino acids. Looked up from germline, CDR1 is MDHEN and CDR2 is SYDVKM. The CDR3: CATHIPGEGTEAFF. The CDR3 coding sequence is TGTGCCACTCACATACCAGGGGAAGGCACTGAAGCTTTCTTT.

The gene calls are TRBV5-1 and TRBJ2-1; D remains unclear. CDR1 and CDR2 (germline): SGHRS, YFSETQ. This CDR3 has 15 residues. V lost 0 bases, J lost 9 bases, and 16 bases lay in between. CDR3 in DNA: TGCGCCAGCAGCTTGGGACTCCCCCCGATGGGTGAGCAGTTCTTC. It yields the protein CASSLGLPPMGEQFF. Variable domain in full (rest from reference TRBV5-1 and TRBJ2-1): KAGVTQTPRYLIKTRGQQVTLSCSPISGHRSVSWYQQTPGQGLQFLFEYFSETQRNKGNFPGRFSGRQFSNSRSEMNVSTLELGDSALYLCASSLGLPPMGEQFFGPGTRLTVL.

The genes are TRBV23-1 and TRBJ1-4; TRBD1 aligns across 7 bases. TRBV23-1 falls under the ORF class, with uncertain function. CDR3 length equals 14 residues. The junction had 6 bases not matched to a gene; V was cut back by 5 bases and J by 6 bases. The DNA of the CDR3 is TGCGCCAGCAGTAAAACAGGGGTTTATGAAAAACTGTTTTTT. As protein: CASSKTGVYEKLFF.

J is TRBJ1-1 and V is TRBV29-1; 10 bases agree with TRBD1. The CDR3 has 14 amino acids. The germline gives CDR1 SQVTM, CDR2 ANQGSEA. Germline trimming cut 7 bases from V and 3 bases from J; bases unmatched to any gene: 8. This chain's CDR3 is CSARDRGSHTEAFF. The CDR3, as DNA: TGCAGCGCCCGGGACAGGGGATCCCACACTGAAGCTTTCTTT.

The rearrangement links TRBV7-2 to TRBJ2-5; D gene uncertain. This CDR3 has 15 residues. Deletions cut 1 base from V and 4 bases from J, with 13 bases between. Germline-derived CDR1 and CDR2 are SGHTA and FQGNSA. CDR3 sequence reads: CASSLDPHRSETQYF. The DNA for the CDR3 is TGTGCCAGCAGCTTAGACCCCCACCGGTCAGAGACCCAGTACTTC.

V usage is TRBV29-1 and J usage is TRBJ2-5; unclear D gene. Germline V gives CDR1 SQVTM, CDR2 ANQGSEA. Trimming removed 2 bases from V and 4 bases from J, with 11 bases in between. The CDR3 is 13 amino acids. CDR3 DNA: TGCAGCGTTGAAATGGTAACGGGAGAGACCCAGTACTTC. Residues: CSVEMVTGETQYF. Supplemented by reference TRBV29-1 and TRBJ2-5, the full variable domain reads SAVISQKPSRDICQRGTSLTIQCQVDSQVTMMFWYRQQPGQSLTLIATANQGSEATYESGFVIDKFPISRPNLTFSTLTVSNMSPEDSSIYLCSVEMVTGETQYFGPGTRLLVL.

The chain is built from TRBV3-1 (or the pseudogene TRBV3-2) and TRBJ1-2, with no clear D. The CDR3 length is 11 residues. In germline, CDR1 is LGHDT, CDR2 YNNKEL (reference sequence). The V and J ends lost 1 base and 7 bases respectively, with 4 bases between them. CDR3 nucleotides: TGTGCCAGCAGCCAAGGGGGTGGCTACACCTTC. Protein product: CASSQGGGYTF.